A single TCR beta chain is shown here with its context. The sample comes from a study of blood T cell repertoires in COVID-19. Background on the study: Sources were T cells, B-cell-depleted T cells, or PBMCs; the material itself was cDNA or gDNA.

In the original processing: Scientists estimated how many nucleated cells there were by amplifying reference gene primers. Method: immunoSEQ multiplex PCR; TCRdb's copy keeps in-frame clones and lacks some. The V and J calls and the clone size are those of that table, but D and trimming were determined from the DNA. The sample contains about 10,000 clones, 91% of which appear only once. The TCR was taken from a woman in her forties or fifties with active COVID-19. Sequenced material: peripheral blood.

The CDR3: CASSGGGSLSGNTIYF. For the CDR3, the DNA is TGTGCCAGCAGCGGAGGGGGATCGCTCTCTGGAAACACCATATATTTT. The chain joins TRBV9 to TRBJ1-3; possibly TRBD1 for D (6 bases). Trimming pared 3 bases from V and 0 bases from J, leaving 13 bases between. The CDR3 extends over 16 amino acids. Germline V CDR1 and CDR2: SGDLS, YYNGEE. Using reference TRBV9 and TRBJ1-3 for the parts outside the CDR3, the full variable domain is DSGVTQTPKHLITATGQRVTLRCSPRSGDLSVYWYQQSLDQGLQFLIQYYNGEERAKGNILERFSAQQFPDLHSELNLSSLELGDSALYFCASSGGGSLSGNTIYFGEGSWLTVV.